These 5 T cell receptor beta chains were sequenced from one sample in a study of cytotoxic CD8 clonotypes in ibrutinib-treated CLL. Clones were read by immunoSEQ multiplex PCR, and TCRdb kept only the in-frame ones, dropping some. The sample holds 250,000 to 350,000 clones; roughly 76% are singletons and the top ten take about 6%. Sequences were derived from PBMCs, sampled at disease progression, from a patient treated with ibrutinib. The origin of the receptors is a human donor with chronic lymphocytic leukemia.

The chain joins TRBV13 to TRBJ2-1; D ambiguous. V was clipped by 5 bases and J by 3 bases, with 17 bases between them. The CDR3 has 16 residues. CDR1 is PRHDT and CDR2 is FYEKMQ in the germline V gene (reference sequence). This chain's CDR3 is CASSLVVGPGYNEQFF. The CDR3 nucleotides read TGTGCCAGCAGCCTCGTGGTGGGCCCAGGCTACAATGAGCAGTTCTTC.

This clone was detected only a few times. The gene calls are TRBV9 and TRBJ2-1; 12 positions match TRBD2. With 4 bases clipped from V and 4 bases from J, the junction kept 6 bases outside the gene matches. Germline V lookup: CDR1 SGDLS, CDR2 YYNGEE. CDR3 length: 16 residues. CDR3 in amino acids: CASSPTSGGIYNEQFF. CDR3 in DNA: TGTGCCAGCAGCCCAACTAGCGGGGGGATTTACAATGAGCAGTTCTTC.

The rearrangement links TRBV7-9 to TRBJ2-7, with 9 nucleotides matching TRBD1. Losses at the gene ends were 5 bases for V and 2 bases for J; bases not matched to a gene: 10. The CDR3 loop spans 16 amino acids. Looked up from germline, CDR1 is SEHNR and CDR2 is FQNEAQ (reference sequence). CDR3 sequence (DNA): TGTGCCAGCAGCCCACGGCTCGGACAGGGGACCTACGAGCAGTACTTC. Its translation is CASSPRLGQGTYEQYF.

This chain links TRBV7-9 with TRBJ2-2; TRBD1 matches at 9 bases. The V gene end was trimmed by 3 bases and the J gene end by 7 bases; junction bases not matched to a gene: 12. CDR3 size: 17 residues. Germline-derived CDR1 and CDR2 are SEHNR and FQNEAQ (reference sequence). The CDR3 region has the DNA TGTGCCAGCAGCTTCAGCCTCGGGACAGGGAGCTTCGGGGAGCTGTTTTTT. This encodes CASSFSLGTGSFGELFF.

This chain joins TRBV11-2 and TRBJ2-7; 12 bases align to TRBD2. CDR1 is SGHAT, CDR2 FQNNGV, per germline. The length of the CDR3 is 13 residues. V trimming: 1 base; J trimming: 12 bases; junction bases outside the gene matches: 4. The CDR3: CASSLGLAGASYF. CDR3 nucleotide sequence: TGTGCCAGCAGCTTAGGACTAGCGGGAGCCTCGTACTTC.